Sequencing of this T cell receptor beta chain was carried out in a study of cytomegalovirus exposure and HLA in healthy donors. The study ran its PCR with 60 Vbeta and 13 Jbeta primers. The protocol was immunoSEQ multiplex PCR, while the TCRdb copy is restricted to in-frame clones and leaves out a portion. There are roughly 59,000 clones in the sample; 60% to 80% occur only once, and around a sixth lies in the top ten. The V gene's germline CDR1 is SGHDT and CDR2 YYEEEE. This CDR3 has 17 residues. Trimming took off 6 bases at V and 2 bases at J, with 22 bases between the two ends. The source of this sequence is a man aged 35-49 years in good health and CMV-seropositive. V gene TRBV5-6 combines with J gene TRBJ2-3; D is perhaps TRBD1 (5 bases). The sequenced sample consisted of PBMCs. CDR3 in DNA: TGTGCCAGCAACCTACAACAGGATATCCTATTCACAGATACGCAGTATTTT. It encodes CASNLQQDILFTDTQYF.